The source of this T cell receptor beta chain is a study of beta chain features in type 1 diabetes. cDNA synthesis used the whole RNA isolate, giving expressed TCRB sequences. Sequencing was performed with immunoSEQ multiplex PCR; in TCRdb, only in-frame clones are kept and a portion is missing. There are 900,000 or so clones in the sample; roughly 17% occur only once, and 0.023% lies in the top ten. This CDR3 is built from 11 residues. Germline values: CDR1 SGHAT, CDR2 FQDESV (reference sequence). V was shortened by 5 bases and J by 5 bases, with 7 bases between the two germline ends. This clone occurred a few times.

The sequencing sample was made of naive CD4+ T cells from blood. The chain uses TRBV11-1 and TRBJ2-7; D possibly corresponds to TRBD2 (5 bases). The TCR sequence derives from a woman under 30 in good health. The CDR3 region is CASSPGNEQYF. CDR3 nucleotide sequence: TGTGCCAGCAGCCCGGGGAACGAGCAGTACTTC.